The sequence of this T cell receptor (beta chain) was determined in a study of cytomegalovirus exposure and HLA in healthy donors (dated by TCRdb to the late 2010s). Context from the whole study: The roughly 700 repertoires of the first cohort and the roughly 110 validation repertoires were produced on the same platform, according to a later analysis. A separate validation cohort of about 110 different subjects was used in addition to the roughly 700-subject first cohort. High-throughput TCR immunosequencing, statistical association of individual TCRs with disease status, and machine learning were combined to predict cytomegalovirus infection status. The study was designed to test whether signatures of past pathogen exposure could be identified by cataloging public T cell receptors.

Trimming removed 5 bases from V and 8 bases from J, leaving 16 bases between the germline ends. CDR1 and CDR2 (SEHNR, FQNEAQ) derive from the germline V gene (reference sequence). Taken from cysteine to phenylalanine, the CDR3 has 14 residues. Only the CDR3 DNA is retained, 42 bases long and in frame from the first base. The donors were included in the validation cohort of over a hundred subjects, a group kept apart from the roughly 670-subject first cohort. Turning to this clone: It lacks a known antigen. Base qualities are missing; no much larger clone stands one base away.

Overall study results and their limits: In vitro tests confirmed that three of the cytomegalovirus-associated TCR beta chains recognize cytomegalovirus antigens. The authors suggested that the approach could potentially be generalized to other disease states and immunological phenotypes. In a later analysis, TCRs clustered in the first cohort were found to also tend to co-occur in the 120 validation repertoires, with 94% of cluster scores above 0. The validation cohort had no HLA typing available for a later analysis, so co-occurrence within that cohort was assessed over all 130 or so repertoires. Most TCR sequences were seen in very few donors, while some public TCRs were found in many individuals. The study gave a list of about 150 TCR beta chains associated with cytomegalovirus. The classifier was reported to diagnose cytomegalovirus status with high specificity and sensitivity in both the original cohort and the validation cohort.

The method behind the library was the immunoSEQ multiplex PCR assay. The published analysis was carried out like this. A statistical classification framework was built to diagnose cytomegalovirus status from the catalog of TCR beta chain sequences. TCRdb took this table from immuneACCESS and kept in-frame rearrangements with V and J called. Such tables lack part of the clones; where checked against another copy, unresolved V genes explain under half of the gap, and the rest is unexplained. The D gene and trimming were derived from the DNA, and the V and J assignments and clone size from that table. In this sample the table shows 70,000 or so clones, 85% to 95% of which occur a single time. Clones ranked in the top ten supply roughly 1.6% of the sample.

The specimen sequenced was PBMCs. This receptor was identified in a man aged 18-30 years in good health and CMV-seropositive. The rearranged segments are TRBV7-9 and TRBJ2-1; TRBD1 might be the D gene, on 6 matching bases. The CDR3 region has the sequence CASSPRQVTDEQFF. DNA sequence: TGTGCCAGCAGCCCCCGACAGGTTACCGATGAGCAGTTCTTC.